This TCR beta chain was found in a study of blood T cell repertoires in COVID-19. Study as a whole: The samples span acute and convalescent COVID-19 from the United States, Italy and Spain. Sample material is recorded as cDNA or gDNA derived from T cells, B-cell-depleted T cells, or PBMCs.

V was shortened by 3 bases and J by 3 bases, with 15 bases between the two germline ends. The germline gives CDR1 SEHNR, CDR2 FQNEAQ (reference sequence). The CDR3 is made up of 15 amino acids. Only one count was recorded for this clone. Per the original data handling: Estimation of nucleated cell counts relied on the amplification of reference gene primers. The method was immunoSEQ multiplex PCR; TCRdb's version includes in-frame clones alone and lacks a portion of them. That table supplies the V and J calls and clone size; D and trimming were determined from the DNA. The sample has about 98,000 clones; over 70% are singletons.

This sequence was found in a woman aged 80 or over with acute or convalescent COVID-19. The sequencing sample was made of peripheral blood. The chain links TRBV7-9 to TRBJ2-7; TRBD2 is a possible D gene (6 bases). The CDR3 DNA is TGTGCCAGCAGCTTGACCCCGGGGGATCTCTACGAGCAGTACTTC. Its protein is CASSLTPGDLYEQYF.